Listed here is a single T cell receptor beta chain. Its cognate antigen is unknown. Its ends do not fully match the called genes, so a read error is possible. Amplified regions were TCR beta CDR3 sequences from RNA transcripts. HTBI primers were the set used in a first-round RT-PCR of the TCR CDR3. TCRdb re-derived calls from the multiplex PCR reads in MiXCR, one entry per CDR3 protein. The repertoire consists of 550,000 to 600,000 distinct CDR3 sequences, with 46% occurring once and the leading ten covering 15% to 20%. This CDR3 is built from 15 residues. This entry is derived from a study of T cells in Graves' hyperthyroidism and ophthalmopathy. General observations from the study: Most thyroid clonotypes expanded above 0.001 appeared in blood too.

What was sequenced was peripheral blood or thyroid tissue (not recorded which). This clonotype was obtained from an adult woman with Graves' disease, either hyperthyroidism or ophthalmopathy (not recorded which). The rearrangement uses TRBV12-3 or TRBV12-4 and TRBJ2-5, with 9 positions matching TRBD1. CDR3 nucleotide sequence: TGCGCCAGCAGCTCTTCCGGGACAGGGAAAGAGACCCAGTACTTC. Translating it yields CASSSSGTGKETQYF.